This TCR beta chain was obtained from a study of cytomegalovirus exposure and HLA in healthy donors. Broader study findings: A later analysis linked a missense variant in DCLRE1C to the trimming of TCR beta V and J genes. Among TCR sequences, most were rare, though some public TCRs appeared in many donors. HLA alleles showed associations with approximately 15,000 TCR beta sequences in a later analysis, at a 0.05 false discovery rate. DRB1 had the most TCR associations and HLA-C the fewest, a later analysis found, with rates varying by HLA locus.

60 Vbeta and 13 Jbeta primers were used in PCR. Repertoires were generated with immunoSEQ multiplex PCR, while TCRdb's copy carries only in-frame clones and drops some. The table records fewer than 250,000 clones, 70% to 85% of them present only once. This clone appeared a few times. Its antigen remains unidentified. The sample consisted of PBMCs. This TCR derives from a girl aged 2-10 years in good health and CMV-seronegative.

In DNA form, the CDR3 reads TGTGCCAGCAGTGAAGCGCTTCGGGACAGGGGGCCCACTGAAGCTTTCTTT. It specifies CASSEALRDRGPTEAFF. V and J are TRBV2 and TRBJ1-1; TRBD1 matches at 12 bases. V was clipped by 0 bases and J by 4 bases; unmatched bases: 6. Germline V gene sequence: CDR1 SNHLY, CDR2 FYNNEI. This CDR3 contains 17 residues.